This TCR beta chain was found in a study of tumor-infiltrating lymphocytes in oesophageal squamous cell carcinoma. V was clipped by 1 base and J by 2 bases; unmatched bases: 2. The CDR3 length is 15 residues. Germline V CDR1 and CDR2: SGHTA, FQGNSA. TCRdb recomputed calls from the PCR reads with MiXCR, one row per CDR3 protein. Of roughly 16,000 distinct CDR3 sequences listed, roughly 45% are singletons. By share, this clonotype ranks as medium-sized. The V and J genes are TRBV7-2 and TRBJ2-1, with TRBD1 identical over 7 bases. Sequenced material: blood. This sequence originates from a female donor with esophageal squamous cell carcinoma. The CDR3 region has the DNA TGTGCCAGCAGCTTAGGGGGACAGACCTACAATGAGCAGTTCTTC. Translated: CASSLGGQTYNEQFF.